The entry below describes one T cell receptor beta chain. Time point reported: after neoadjuvant nivolumab, at surgical resection. Patients were newly diagnosed with stage II-IVA oral cavity squamous cell carcinoma without prior systemic or radiation treatment. These oral cavity squamous cell carcinomas were HPV-negative and locally advanced. Some clones are missing from TCRdb's copy, which holds only in-frame ones; the method was immunoSEQ multiplex PCR. The data contain some 70,000 clones, 70% to 90% of them seen just once; the ten biggest clones take up more than 3%. These data belong to a study of neoadjuvant anti-PD-1 for oral cavity cancer. Study-wide context: Around day 43, patients without progression received a fourth nivolumab dose before surgery.

V was pared by 1 base and J by 6 bases, with 11 bases of the junction left unmatched. CDR1 is MGHRA and CDR2 is YSYEKL in the germline V gene. The CDR3 sequence is 18 residues long. This sequence was found in a person aged 35-79 years with oral cavity squamous cell carcinoma. The chain carries TRBV4-1 and TRBJ2-2; TRBD1 aligns across 10 bases. This specimen consisted of PBMCs, obtained after nivolumab (anti-PD-1) treatment. The CDR3 DNA reads TGCGCCAGCAGCCAAGCGGCCCGGGACAGGGGAGTATCCGGGGAGCTGTTTTTT. This gives the protein CASSQAARDRGVSGELFF.